A selection of T cell receptor beta chains follows, all from one sample in a study of shared clonotypes between healthy human individuals. Method: immunoSEQ multiplex PCR; TCRdb's copy keeps in-frame clones and lacks some. The sample includes some 2,000,000 clones, approximately 94% of them seen just once. Material for sequencing was naive CD8+ T cells sorted from blood. Receptors originate from a man aged 18 to 30 in good health. Each CDR3 is given with its conserved first and last residue. The order of the fields is clone size, V gene, J gene, D gene, CDR3 DNA, CDR3 protein. The D gene is left open where the match is weak. The size field is filled for only some rows; it gives once, few, many or a size class.

-	TRBV4-3	TRBJ2-1	TRBD2	TGCGCCAGCAGCCAAGATTGGCTAGCGGGAGGTCATGAGCAGTTCTTC	CASSQDWLAGGHEQFF
once	TRBV7-9	TRBJ1-1	-	TGTGCCAGCAGCTTAGTAGGGGGACTCAACACTGAAGCTTTCTTT	CASSLVGGLNTEAFF
-	TRBV28	TRBJ2-1	-	TGTGCCAGCAGTTCCCGGGAATCTCACCACAATGAGCAGTTCTTC	CASSSRESHHNEQFF
-	TRBV7-6	TRBJ2-7	TRBD1	TGTGCCAGCAGCTTTGAAATGGGACAGTCTCACGAGCAGTACTTC	CASSFEMGQSHEQYF
-	TRBV4-3	TRBJ2-7	-	TGCGCCAGCAGCCAAGGCGTCGGGAGCCCCTACGAGCAGTACTTC	CASSQGVGSPYEQYF
-	TRBV9	TRBJ2-7	-	TGTGCCAGCAGCGTAGGGGGAGACGGGTACGAGCAGTACTTC	CASSVGGDGYEQYF
-	TRBV13	TRBJ1-2	-	TGTGCCAGCAGCTTAGGAGGGGGGAACTTCTATGGCTACACCTTC	CASSLGGGNFYGYTF
-	TRBV6-5	TRBJ2-2	TRBD1	TGTGCCAGCAGCTACGACAGGGGGGGAATATCCGGGGAGCTGTTTTTT	CASSYDRGGISGELFF
-	TRBV5-8	TRBJ2-7	TRBD1	TGTGCCAGCAGCCGCAGGGGGACGTACGAGCAGTACTTC	CASSRRGTYEQYF
-	TRBV18	TRBJ2-1	TRBD1	TGTGCCAGCTCACTGGGACAGGGGGTGAATGAGCAGTTCTTC	CASSLGQGVNEQFF
-	TRBV27	TRBJ1-3	-	TGTGCCAGCAGTTTGGGGGGGGCGCGTGGAAACACCATATATTTT	CASSLGGARGNTIYF
-	TRBV7-9	TRBJ2-1	-	TGTGCCACTGATGCGAGCTCCTACAATGAGCAGTTCTTC	CATDASSYNEQFF
-	TRBV11-2	TRBJ2-5	-	TGTGCCAGCAGTGCCCTACTAGGTTTACAAGAGACCCAGTACTTC	CASSALLGLQETQYF
-	TRBV5-1	TRBJ2-7	-	TGCGCCAGCAGCTTGGTTTCAGGGACTGGCTCCTACGAGCAGTACTTC	CASSLVSGTGSYEQYF
-	TRBV9	TRBJ1-4	TRBD1	TGTGCCAGCAGCCCCCTCCCGGGACAGGGGTGGATAACTAATGAAAAACTGTTTTTT	CASSPLPGQGWITNEKLFF
-	TRBV6-1	TRBJ1-4	-	TGTGCCAGCAGTGCACAAATTCGAGGATCGGCTAATGAAAAACTGTTTTTT	CASSAQIRGSANEKLFF
-	TRBV7-9	TRBJ2-3	-	TGTGCCAGCAGCTTATCAGCGGGCAGCACAGATACGCAGTATTTT	CASSLSAGSTDTQYF
-	TRBV7-9	TRBJ1-1	-	TGTGCCAGCAGCCAAGGACCGATTTGGGTCACTGAAGCTTTCTTT	CASSQGPIWVTEAFF
-	TRBV7-2	TRBJ2-3	TRBD2	TGTGCCAGCACCAGACAGGCGGGGGGTGGGGATACGCAGTATTTT	CASTRQAGGGDTQYF
-	TRBV27	TRBJ1-1	TRBD1	TGTGCCAGCAGTCCCACAGTCCCTACAGGGGGCACTGAAGCTTTCTTT	CASSPTVPTGGTEAFF
-	TRBV11-3	TRBJ2-2	TRBD2	TGTGCCAGCAGCTCCGGGACTAGCGGGGTCGACACCGGGGAGCTGTTTTTT	CASSSGTSGVDTGELFF
few	TRBV2	TRBJ2-7	TRBD1	TGTGCCAGCAGCGGACAGGGGGCCTACGAGCAGTACTTC	CASSGQGAYEQYF
-	TRBV29-1	TRBJ2-5	-	TGCAGCGCCTCATCCTGGATTCAAGAGACCCAGTACTTC	CSASSWIQETQYF
-	TRBV30	TRBJ1-4	-	TGTGCCTGGAGCCCAGGGGAAAAACTGTTTTTT	CAWSPGEKLFF
-	TRBV5-6	TRBJ1-1	-	TGTGCCAGCAGCCCCAACCCGGGACAGAACACTGAAGCTTTCTTT	CASSPNPGQNTEAFF
-	TRBV6-1	TRBJ2-7	TRBD2	TGTGCCAGCAGGCCCGCTAGCGGGAGAACGTACGAGCAGTACTTC	CASRPASGRTYEQYF
-	TRBV29-1	TRBJ1-1	-	TGCAGCGTTGTGTTGGGAACTGAAGCTTTCTTT	CSVVLGTEAFF
-	TRBV14	TRBJ2-7	-	TGTGCCAGCGCCCGCCGAGGGGTATACGAGCAGTACTTC	CASARRGVYEQYF
-	TRBV28	TRBJ1-2	-	TGTGCCAGCAGTCCTCCCCCTCGGTGGTGGGTCGATGGCTACACCTTC	CASSPPPRWWVDGYTF
-	TRBV19	TRBJ2-1	-	TGTGCCAGTAGTATGGCGGGGATAAATGAGCAGTTCTTC	CASSMAGINEQFF
once	TRBV21-1	TRBJ1-3	-	TGTGCCAGCAGCAAAGGAGGGGGTTGGGACAGTATCTCTGGAAACACCATATATTTT	CASSKGGGWDSISGNTIYF
-	TRBV6-1	TRBJ2-7	TRBD2	TGTGCCAGCAGTGAACCGGGACTAGCGGACTCCTACGAGCAGTACTTC	CASSEPGLADSYEQYF
-	TRBV29-1	TRBJ1-2	-	TGCAGCGTTGAGGGGGAGTCCTATGGCTACACCTTC	CSVEGESYGYTF
-	TRBV10-3	TRBJ2-1	TRBD2	TGTGCCATCAGTGCGGTAGAGGGAGGGCCTTTAGGGTTCTTC	CAISAVEGGPLGFF
-	TRBV10-2	TRBJ2-7	TRBD1	TGCGCCAGCAGTGACCCGCTCCAAGACAGGGCTCAATCCTACGAGCAGTACTTC	CASSDPLQDRAQSYEQYF
-	TRBV27	TRBJ2-7	-	TGTGCCAGCAGTTTAGGGCAGGGATACTACGAGCAGTACTTC	CASSLGQGYYEQYF
-	TRBV27	TRBJ2-3	-	TGTGCCAGCAGTTATGGAGGGAGCTCGGTAGATACGCAGTATTTT	CASSYGGSSVDTQYF
-	TRBV29-1	TRBJ2-7	-	TGCAGCGTCCGGTCTTCCAGCTCCTACGAGCAGTACTTC	CSVRSSSSYEQYF
-	TRBV27	TRBJ2-1	TRBD2	TGTGCCAGCAGTGGAGGTAGCGGGGGGGCTTACAATGAGCAGTTCTTC	CASSGGSGGAYNEQFF
-	TRBV5-1	TRBJ2-7	-	TGCGCCAGCAGCTTTAGGGGAGGTACCGGGGAGCAGTACTTC	CASSFRGGTGEQYF
-	TRBV25-1	TRBJ2-7	-	TGTGCCAGCAGTGAATTCTATGGCAACTCCTACGAGCAGTACTTC	CASSEFYGNSYEQYF